The 26 T cell receptor beta chains below were found in one sample sequenced in a study of response to subunit inactivated influenza vaccine. TCRdb reanalysed the RT-PCR reads using MiXCR and keeps one entry per CDR3 protein. This repertoire shows approximately 500,000 distinct CDR3 sequences, 13% to 15% found once; its top ten account for around 10%. Sequenced material: PBMCs from blood, taken roughly 13 days after vaccination. The source of these receptors is a man between 45 and 60 years old who received an inactivated influenza vaccine.

The V and J genes are TRBV7-2 and TRBJ2-1; D is unclear. Germline V CDR1 and CDR2: SGHTA, FQGNSA. The CDR3 covers 15 residues. V lost 10 bases, J lost 0 bases, and 16 bases lay in between. CDR3 nucleotide sequence: TGTGCCACCGGAGTTGAGGATAGCTCCTACAATGAGCAGTTCTTC. This codes for CATGVEDSSYNEQFF.

This clonotype was recorded a few times. V is TRBV20-1 and J is TRBJ1-1, with TRBD1 as a possible D gene (6 bases). Per the germline V gene, CDR1 is DFQATT and CDR2 is SNEGSKA (reference sequence). CDR3 length equals 15 residues. The V end was cut by 0 bases, the J end by 4 bases, with 15 bases between. The CDR3 DNA is TGCAGTGCTAGAGATCATAGCAAAGGGGGCACTGAAGCTTTCTTT. It yields the protein CSARDHSKGGTEAFF.

This clonotype has a handful of counts. The chain carries TRBV20-1 and TRBJ1-5; D unresolved. The CDR3 sequence is 16 residues long. Per the germline V gene, CDR1 is DFQATT and CDR2 is SNEGSKA (reference sequence). V was cut by 3 bases and J by 1 base, with 16 bases left in between. In DNA form, the CDR3 reads TGCAGTGCTAGCCTTACTTTGACATCAAGCAATCAGCCCCAGCATTTT. This translates into CSASLTLTSSNQPQHF.

The chain couples TRBV20-1 to TRBJ2-7; D gene ambiguous. V gave up 5 bases and J gave up 3 bases, with 8 bases separating them. This CDR3 comprises 11 residues. Germline V gives CDR1 DFQATT, CDR2 SNEGSKA (reference sequence). Here the CDR3 reads CSASDIYEQYF. The CDR3 bases are TGCAGTGCTTCCGACATCTACGAGCAGTACTTC.

This chain links TRBV7-2 with TRBJ2-5, with 8 positions matching TRBD1. CDR3 length: 14 amino acids. Germline CDR1 and CDR2: SGHTA and FQGNSA. Trimming removed 5 bases from V and 2 bases from J; junction bases left unmatched: 4. The CDR3 bases are TGTGCCAGCAGCCGCCGGACAGGGCAAGAGACCCAGTACTTC. Amino acid sequence: CASSRRTGQETQYF.

This rearrangement joins TRBV20-1 to TRBJ1-5; D remains ambiguous. This CDR3 spans 13 amino acids. The germline gives CDR1 DFQATT, CDR2 SNEGSKA (reference sequence). The V end lost 6 bases, the J end lost 8 bases, and 17 bases lay between the germline ends. DNA of the CDR3: TGCAGTGCCCCGTCAAGGGCCGGTGAGCCCCAGCATTTT. This translates into CSAPSRAGEPQHF.

In this sample, this clonotype turned up a few times. This chain uses TRBV5-1 with TRBJ2-1; TRBD1 matches at 7 bases. CDR1 SGHRS and CDR2 YFSETQ come from the germline V gene. After removal of 3 bases from V and 14 bases from J, the junction contained 8 bases not matched to a gene. The CDR3 is made up of 12 amino acids. CDR3 loop: CASSSQGEVKFF. For the CDR3, the DNA is TGCGCCAGCAGCTCTCAGGGGGAAGTGAAGTTCTTC.

V usage is TRBV20-1 and J usage is TRBJ2-7; 14 bases map to TRBD2. The V gene's germline CDR1 is DFQATT and CDR2 SNEGSKA (reference sequence). V gave up 0 bases and J gave up 6 bases; unmatched junction bases: 13. The CDR3 extends over 18 amino acids. CDR3 region: CSARDQRLAGGPLVEQYF. The CDR3 coding sequence is TGCAGTGCTAGAGATCAGCGACTAGCGGGAGGGCCCCTTGTCGAGCAGTACTTC.

The V gene is TRBV12-3 or TRBV12-4, the J gene TRBJ2-1, with D possibly being TRBD2 (6 bases). Trimming cost V 0 bases and J 10 bases, with 13 bases left between them. The CDR3 contains 14 residues. The CDR3 sequence: CASSLARRGGEQFF. The CDR3 bases are TGTGCCAGCAGTTTAGCGCGTCGGGGAGGCGAGCAGTTCTTC.

This clonotype was observed at least ten times. V gene TRBV9 combines with J gene TRBJ2-2; 9 bases are shared with TRBD1. The germline V gene has CDR1 SGDLS and CDR2 YYNGEE. The trim removed 3 bases at V and 7 bases at J, leaving 7 bases unmatched. The CDR3 extends over 15 amino acids. The DNA of the CDR3 is TGTGCCAGCAGCGGCGCGGACAGGGGTCTCGGGGAGCTGTTTTTT. It codes for CASSGADRGLGELFF.

The rearrangement joins TRBV9 to TRBJ2-6; no reliable D call. The CDR3 has 15 residues. V was cut by 0 bases and J by 3 bases, with 7 bases left in between. The germline V gene has CDR1 SGDLS and CDR2 YYNGEE. Here the CDR3 reads CASSVEAGGANVLTF. In DNA, the CDR3 is TGTGCCAGCAGCGTAGAGGCAGGTGGGGCCAACGTCCTGACTTTC.

This clonotype was counted only a few times. The chain links TRBV6-1 to TRBJ2-3; the D call may be TRBD1 or TRBD2 (6 bases each). The germline V and J ends were trimmed by 7 bases and 2 bases, with 13 bases remaining between them. Germline V gene data show CDR1 as MNHNS and CDR2 as SASEGT. This CDR3 has 14 amino acids. CDR3 DNA sequence: TGTGCCAGCACCGCGGGACATAACACAGATACGCAGTATTTT. Protein product: CASTAGHNTDTQYF.

This clonotype was observed many times. CDR3 amino acids: CSVEDLDSRGETQYF. The CDR3 region has the DNA TGCAGCGTTGAAGATCTTGACTCAAGGGGGGAGACCCAGTACTTC. The chain recombines TRBV29-1 with TRBJ2-5, with a tentative D call TRBD1 (6 bases). Germline V gives CDR1 SQVTM, CDR2 ANQGSEA. V shed 0 bases and J shed 5 bases, with 16 bases lying between them. This CDR3 region has 15 residues.

Only a few counts were recorded for this clonotype. The CDR3, as DNA: TGTGCCAGCAGTGATGGACAGTCCTCCTACAATGAGCAGTTCTTC. Its protein product is CASSDGQSSYNEQFF. J is TRBJ2-1 and V is TRBV2; possibly TRBD1 for D (6 bases). This CDR3 region has 15 residues. V shed 3 bases and J shed 0 bases, with 9 bases lying between them. Germline V gene sequence: CDR1 SNHLY, CDR2 FYNNEI.

The sample holds a few counts of this clonotype. The chain employs TRBV20-1 and TRBJ2-7; the D is unclear. The V gene's germline CDR1 is DFQATT and CDR2 SNEGSKA (reference sequence). Trimming shortened V by 1 base and J by 2 bases, and 15 bases separated the two germline ends. The CDR3 spans 15 residues. CDR3 in amino acids: CSARVRSGNTYEQYF. The CDR3 coding sequence is TGCAGTGCTAGAGTTCGGTCGGGTAACACCTACGAGCAGTACTTC.

This sequence joins TRBV11-2 and TRBJ2-1; no reliable D call. V lost 7 bases, J lost 4 bases, and 14 bases lay in between. Germline V lookup: CDR1 SGHAT, CDR2 FQNNGV. The CDR3 consists of 14 residues. The CDR3 loop is CASNPLAGYNEQFF. Here the CDR3 DNA reads TGTGCCAGCAACCCTCTGGCCGGGTACAATGAGCAGTTCTTC.

This clonotype appeared a few times. The chain combines TRBV6-2 or TRBV6-3 with TRBJ2-7, with D perhaps matching TRBD1 (5 bases). The CDR3 loop spans 15 amino acids. Trimming stripped 5 bases from V and 0 bases from J, with 14 bases between. Germline values: CDR1 MNHEY, CDR2 SVGEGT. The CDR3 loop is CASSPPTGLSYEQYF. Here the CDR3 DNA reads TGTGCCAGCAGTCCCCCCACAGGCCTCTCCTACGAGCAGTACTTC.

This chain connects TRBV20-1 to TRBJ2-1; 9 nucleotides agree with TRBD2. The CDR3 totals 15 residues. In germline, CDR1 is DFQATT, CDR2 SNEGSKA (reference sequence). J lost 4 bases, V lost 5 bases, and 9 bases had no gene match. CDR3: CSAPHPTSGYNEQFF. Written as DNA, the CDR3 is TGCAGTGCTCCCCACCCGACTAGCGGTTACAATGAGCAGTTCTTC.

J is TRBJ2-7 and V is TRBV6-5; TRBD1 aligns across 8 bases. CDR1 is MNHEY, CDR2 SVGAGI, per germline. The trim removed 3 bases at V and 4 bases at J, leaving 5 bases unmatched. The CDR3 has 14 amino acids. CDR3: CASSYGRGQYEQYF. Here the CDR3 DNA reads TGTGCCAGCAGTTATGGCAGGGGGCAATACGAGCAGTACTTC.

This clonotype showed up just a few times. The chain recombines TRBV20-1 with TRBJ2-3; D is perhaps TRBD1 (5 bases). The V end lost 2 bases, the J end lost 8 bases, and 8 bases lay between the germline ends. This CDR3 is 11 amino acids long. Germline V gene sequence: CDR1 DFQATT, CDR2 SNEGSKA (reference sequence). The CDR3 loop reads CSARSRATQYF. The CDR3, as DNA: TGCAGTGCTAGATCCAGGGCTACGCAGTATTTT.

This clonotype has at least ten counts. V is TRBV10-3 and J is TRBJ2-2; 8 bases map to TRBD2. The CDR3 is 15 amino acids. The V and J ends lost 10 bases and 1 base, in that order; junction bases with no gene match: 8. Germline CDR1 reads ENHRY; CDR2 reads SYGVKD. CDR3 DNA: TGTGCCACCGTTGCCGGGACTAGGAACACCGGGGAGCTGTTTTTT. Its protein product is CATVAGTRNTGELFF.

This clonotype was picked up a small number of times. The junction departs from germline at one end; a sequencing error may be responsible. V and J are TRBV7-2 and TRBJ2-1, with TRBD1 matching 8 bases. Per the germline V gene, CDR1 is SGHTA and CDR2 is FQGNSA. The CDR3 runs to 15 residues. CDR3 loop: CASSLDRGRYNEQFF. For the CDR3, the DNA is TGTGCCAGCAGTTTAGACAGGGGAAGATACAATGAGCAGTTCTTC.

This chain joins TRBV30 and TRBJ1-2; D unclear. With 2 bases removed from V and 3 bases from J, the gap between germline ends came to 7 bases. Germline V gives CDR1 GTSNPN, CDR2 SVGIG (reference sequence). The CDR3 runs 12 residues. Written as DNA, the CDR3 is TGTGCCTGGAGTATGGACGACTATGGCTACACCTTC. Translation gives CAWSMDDYGYTF.

This clonotype was seen repeatedly, ten times or more. The gene calls are TRBV20-1 and TRBJ2-1; tentative D call: TRBD1 (5 bases). Trimming cost V 1 base and J 3 bases, with 16 bases left between them. CDR3 length: 16 residues. Germline V gene data show CDR1 as DFQATT and CDR2 as SNEGSKA (reference sequence). The CDR3 nucleotides are TGCAGTGCTAGAGGGACACCCTCAGCAGGCTACAATGAGCAGTTCTTC. This translates into CSARGTPSAGYNEQFF.

The chain combines TRBV18 with TRBJ1-1; TRBD1 aligns across 7 bases. The germline CDR1 and CDR2 sequences are KGHSH and LQKENI. V lost 8 bases to trimming and J lost 2 bases; unmatched junction nucleotides: 8. The CDR3 is made up of 14 amino acids. CDR3 sequence reads: CASKTQGVNTEAFF. The CDR3 DNA sequence: TGTGCCAGCAAAACCCAGGGGGTAAACACTGAAGCTTTCTTT.

This clonotype was recorded a few times. This chain connects TRBV7-9 to TRBJ2-5, with 11 positions matching TRBD2. The V gene end was trimmed by 5 bases and the J gene end by 2 bases; junction bases not matched to a gene: 10. The CDR3 spans 17 residues. Germline CDR1 and CDR2: SEHNR and FQNEAQ (reference sequence). The CDR3 spells CASSGKLAGAYQETQYF. Written as DNA, the CDR3 is TGTGCCAGCAGCGGCAAACTAGCGGGAGCGTATCAAGAGACCCAGTACTTC.